The sequence of this T cell receptor beta chain was determined in a study of blood T cell repertoires in COVID-19. At the level of the study: Italy, Spain and the United States were the sources of the convalescent and acute COVID-19 samples. From T cells, B-cell-depleted T cells, or PBMCs came the material, which was cDNA or gDNA.

Source study methods: Amplifying reference gene primers gave estimates of nucleated cell counts. Measured with immunoSEQ multiplex PCR; TCRdb has only the in-frame clones, and not every one. That table supplies the V and J calls and clone size; D and trimming were determined from the DNA. The sample lists about 140,000 clones, around 86% occurring once. Germline V gene lookup returns CDR1 SQVTM and CDR2 ANQGSEA. CDR3 length: 13 amino acids. The V end was cut by 2 bases, the J end by 6 bases, with 12 bases between. Sequenced: peripheral blood. The TCR originated in a man aged 50-60 years who had recovered from COVID-19. The V gene is TRBV29-1, the J gene TRBJ2-3; no reliable D call. The CDR3 protein is CSVELGEVDTQYF. The CDR3 nucleotides read TGCAGCGTTGAATTGGGTGAGGTTGATACGCAGTATTTT.